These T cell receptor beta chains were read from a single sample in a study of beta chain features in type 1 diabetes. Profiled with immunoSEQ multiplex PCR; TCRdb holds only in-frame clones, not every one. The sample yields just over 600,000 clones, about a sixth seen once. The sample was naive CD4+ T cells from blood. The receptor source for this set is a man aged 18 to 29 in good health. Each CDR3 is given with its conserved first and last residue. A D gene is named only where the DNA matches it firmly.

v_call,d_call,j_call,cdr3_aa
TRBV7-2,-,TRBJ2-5,CASSSSGTPQETQYF
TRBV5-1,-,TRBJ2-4,CASSFDTTKNIQYF
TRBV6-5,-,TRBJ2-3,CASSFDGLTDTQYF
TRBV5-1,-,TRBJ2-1,CASSLPSGNVPGEQFF
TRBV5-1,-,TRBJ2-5,CASSFVPQETQYF
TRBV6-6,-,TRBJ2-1,CASSPGTLIYNEQFF
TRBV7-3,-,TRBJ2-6,CASSLDLNSGANVLTF
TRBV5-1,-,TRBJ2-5,CASSLGLARETQYF
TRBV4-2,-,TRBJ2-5,CASSQERGLDQETQYF
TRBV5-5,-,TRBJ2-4,CASSLGTLAKNIQYF
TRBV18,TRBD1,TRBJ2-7,CASSPRGQGAYEQYF
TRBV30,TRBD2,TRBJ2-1,CAWVRGGSLNEQFF
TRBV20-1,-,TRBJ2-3,CSAYGPSTQYF
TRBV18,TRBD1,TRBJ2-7,CASSFGTDSYEQYF
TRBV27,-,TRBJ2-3,CASSPRGGGGSTDTQYF
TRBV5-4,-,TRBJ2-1,CASSSKEPRRLTNEQFF
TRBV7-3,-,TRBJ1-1,CASSVSANTEAFF
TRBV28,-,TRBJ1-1,CASSFPGNTEAFF
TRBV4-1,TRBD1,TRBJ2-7,CASSPDRHSYEQYF
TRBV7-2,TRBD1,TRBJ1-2,CASSPDRDYGYTF
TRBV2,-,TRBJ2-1,CASSDPRTYQQFF
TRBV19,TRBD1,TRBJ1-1,CASSSQGAGNTEAFF
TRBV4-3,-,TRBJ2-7,CASSLETVSYEQYF
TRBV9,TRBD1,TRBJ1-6,CASSPTGNGSPLHF
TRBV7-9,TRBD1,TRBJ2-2,CASSSRDSDTGELFF
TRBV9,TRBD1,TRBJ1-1,CASSFTPDRGYTEAFF